This TCR beta chain was identified during a study of blood T cell repertoires in COVID-19. Profiled with immunoSEQ multiplex PCR; TCRdb holds only in-frame clones, not every one. The sample contains 250,000 to 400,000 clones, 85% of which appear only once. With V trimmed by 2 bases and J by 13 bases, 8 bases remained unmatched. Germline assignment: CDR1 MGHRA and CDR2 YSYEKL. The CDR3 length is 13 residues. This sequence joins TRBV4-1 and TRBJ1-2, with 9 bases aligning to TRBD1. This TCR was sampled from a woman aged 25-40 years who had been exposed to COVID-19. Sequences were obtained from PBMCs or T cells enriched from blood (not recorded which). The CDR3 DNA reads TGCGCCAGCAGCCAACGGGACAGGGAGTGGGCCACCTTC. This gives the protein CASSQRDREWATF.